This entry lists 17 T cell receptor beta chains sequenced from one sample in a study of T cells in localized non-small cell lung cancer. The assay was immunoSEQ multiplex PCR, and TCRdb's table has in-frame clones only and misses some. The table records roughly 26,000 clones, approximately 90% of them present only once. The sample was peripheral blood, taken before any cancer treatment. These receptors were taken from a female donor at least 60 years old with stage II squamous cell lung carcinoma.

The chain couples TRBV7-9 to TRBJ2-3; D ambiguous. Germline assignment: CDR1 SEHNR and CDR2 FQNEAQ (reference sequence). V was cut by 1 base and J by 2 bases, with 10 bases left in between. This CDR3 contains 15 residues. DNA of the CDR3: TGTGCCAGCAGCTTAGGTCTCACCTCCACAGATACGCAGTATTTT. Translated, it gives CASSLGLTSTDTQYF.

The DNA for the CDR3 is TGTGCCAGTAGTCCGGGACAGTGGGTTTCCTATGGCTACACCTTC. Protein product: CASSPGQWVSYGYTF. The rearrangement uses TRBV19 and TRBJ1-2, with TRBD1 identical over 7 bases. Germline-derived CDR1 and CDR2 are LNHDA and SQIVND (reference sequence). The length of the CDR3 is 15 residues. Germline trimming cut 5 bases from V and 4 bases from J; bases unmatched to any gene: 10.

This rearrangement joins TRBV10-1 to TRBJ1-4; 10 bases line up with TRBD1. Germline V CDR1 and CDR2: WNHNN, SYGVQD (reference sequence). The CDR3 has 14 residues. V trimming: 6 bases; J trimming: 8 bases; junction bases outside the gene matches: 6. CDR3 residues: CASSAGTGDEKLFF. CDR3 nucleotide sequence: TGCGCCAGCAGCGCCGGGACAGGGGACGAAAAACTGTTTTTT.

The rearrangement links TRBV9 to TRBJ2-3; D uncertain. Trimming left V 3 bases short and J 2 bases short, with 13 bases between. The CDR3 contains 15 residues. Germline loops: CDR1 SGDLS, CDR2 YYNGEE. The CDR3 DNA is TGTGCCAGCAGCGCAACCCGACCTTTCACAGATACGCAGTATTTT. The encoded protein is CASSATRPFTDTQYF. The variable domain in full, completed from reference TRBV9 and TRBJ2-3, reads DSGVTQTPKHLITATGQRVTLRCSPRSGDLSVYWYQQSLDQGLQFLIQYYNGEERAKGNILERFSAQQFPDLHSELNLSSLELGDSALYFCASSATRPFTDTQYFGPGTRLTVL.

The CDR3 DNA is TGTGCCAGCGGGAGACAGAGAAACACTGAAGCTTTCTTT. Its protein product is CASGRQRNTEAFF. The V and J genes are TRBV21-1 and TRBJ1-1. TRBV21-1 is a pseudogene segment. The CDR3 is 13 residues long.

The V and J genes are TRBV29-1 and TRBJ2-6; TRBD1 matches 12 bases. From germline, CDR1 is SQVTM and CDR2 ANQGSEA. Germline trimming cut 4 bases from V and 2 bases from J; bases unmatched to any gene: 0. The CDR3 runs 15 residues. CDR3 DNA: TGCAGCGTTGGGGACAGGGGGCCTGGGGCCAACGTCCTGACTTTC. Its protein is CSVGDRGPGANVLTF.

The CDR3 loop reads CAWSLFRGGRETQYF. The DNA of the CDR3 is TGTGCCTGGAGTTTATTTCGGGGGGGGAGAGAGACCCAGTACTTC. This chain links TRBV30 with TRBJ2-5; 8 bases are shared with TRBD2. CDR3 length: 15 residues. J gave up 4 bases and V 2 bases, and 9 bases lay outside the gene matches. The germline V gene encodes CDR1 GTSNPN and CDR2 SVGIG (reference sequence).

The V and J genes are TRBV4-3 and TRBJ2-2; D not certain. Germline CDR1 is LGHNA and CDR2 is YSLEER. Trimming pared 0 bases from V and 6 bases from J, leaving 8 bases between. CDR3 length: 14 amino acids. CDR3 DNA: TGCGCCAGCAGCCAAGAGCCCCCTCCCGGGGAGCTGTTTTTT. The encoded protein is CASSQEPPPGELFF.

V is TRBV28 and J is TRBJ2-7; a weak D match, TRBD1 (6 bases). The CDR3 has 15 amino acids. The V end lost 6 bases, the J end lost 2 bases, and 17 bases lay between the germline ends. Germline-derived CDR1 and CDR2 are MDHEN and SYDVKM. CDR3 sequence: CASRGSQGIAYEQYF. CDR3 DNA: TGTGCCAGCAGGGGATCGCAGGGGATCGCCTACGAGCAGTACTTC.

The chain recombines TRBV6-5 with TRBJ1-1, with 7 bases fitting TRBD1. V trimming: 8 bases; J trimming: 4 bases; junction bases outside the gene matches: 10. Per the germline V gene, CDR1 is MNHEY and CDR2 is SVGAGI. CDR3 length: 14 residues. The CDR3 sequence: CASQGSQGSTEAFF. CDR3 nucleotides: TGTGCCAGCCAGGGGTCACAGGGGAGCACTGAAGCTTTCTTT.

The chain joins TRBV5-4 to TRBJ1-1; D possibly corresponds to TRBD1 (5 bases). Germline-derived CDR1 and CDR2 are SGHNT and YYREEE (reference sequence). V gave up 0 bases and J gave up 6 bases, with 12 bases separating them. This CDR3 is 14 amino acids long. DNA of the CDR3: TGTGCCAGCAGCTTGGTCGGTCGAGGGGCTGAAGCTTTCTTT. Translation: CASSLVGRGAEAFF.

This clone showed up just once. The chain recombines TRBV19 with TRBJ1-5; weak D call: TRBD1 (6 bases). Germline loops: CDR1 LNHDA, CDR2 SQIVND (reference sequence). V was cut by 7 bases and J by 3 bases, with 22 bases left in between. This CDR3 is built from 17 residues. The CDR3, as DNA: TGTGCCAGTACCAATATAGGGGAGGACAGCCTCAATCAGCCCCAGCATTTT. Protein sequence: CASTNIGEDSLNQPQHF.

This clone was seen once. The genes are TRBV6-1 and TRBJ2-1, with TRBD2 matching over 8 bases. Germline CDR1 MNHNS, CDR2 SASEGT. Trimming cost V 3 bases and J 4 bases; bases outside gene matches: 8. The CDR3 consists of 16 residues. Here the CDR3 reads CASSEFRSGGYNEQFF. CDR3 nucleotide sequence: TGTGCCAGCAGTGAGTTTCGGAGCGGGGGTTACAATGAGCAGTTCTTC.

The J gene is TRBJ1-1, the V gene TRBV7-2; D is undetermined. Trimming cost V 1 base and J 4 bases, with 10 bases left between them. Germline V gene lookup returns CDR1 SGHTA and CDR2 FQGNSA. The CDR3 runs 14 residues. Written as DNA, the CDR3 is TGTGCCAGCAGCTTAGATGGGTTTAGCACTGAAGCTTTCTTT. It specifies CASSLDGFSTEAFF.

In DNA form, the CDR3 reads TGTGCCAGCAGTTTATTTGGGGCAGGGGGGGACTATAATTCACCCCTCCACTTT. Translation: CASSLFGAGGDYNSPLHF. The V call is TRBV28, the J call TRBJ1-6, with TRBD1 matching over 7 bases. Trimming cost V 1 base and J 3 bases; bases outside gene matches: 9. The CDR3 contains 18 residues. In germline, CDR1 is MDHEN, CDR2 SYDVKM.

The rearrangement joins TRBV28 to TRBJ1-1; no firm D call. The CDR3 has 13 amino acids. The V gene's germline CDR1 is MDHEN and CDR2 SYDVKM. V lost 7 bases to trimming and J lost 6 bases, with 15 bases between them. CDR3 amino acids: CASTLQSRAEAFF. The CDR3 bases are TGTGCCAGCACCCTCCAAAGTAGAGCTGAAGCTTTCTTT.

V gene TRBV10-3 combines with J gene TRBJ2-3; TRBD2 might be the D (6 bases). CDR1 is ENHRY and CDR2 is SYGVKD in the germline V gene. Trimming stripped 4 bases from V and 0 bases from J, with 8 bases between. The CDR3 runs to 14 residues. The CDR3 coding sequence is TGTGCCATCAGTGGGAGCGGGAGCACAGATACGCAGTATTTT. Translated, it gives CAISGSGSTDTQYF.